A selection of T cell receptor beta chains follows, all from one sample in a study of OX40 agonist ivuxolimab in advanced cancers. The repertoire was sequenced with immunoSEQ multiplex PCR; TCRdb's copy has only in-frame clones and lacks some. Of 95,000 to 100,000 clones listed, 84% are singletons. This sample comprised CD4+ or CD8+ T cells sorted from blood, obtained in a trial of the OX40 agonist ivuxolimab. The receptors stem from an adult with an advanced solid tumor such as melanoma, head and neck, liver or kidney cancer. CDR3s include the opening cysteine and the closing phenylalanine or tryptophan. Fields, in order: D gene, J gene, V gene, clone size, CDR3 DNA, CDR3 protein. A D gene is named only where the DNA matches it firmly. Clone size is given for some rows only: seen once, a few or many times, or a class if the clone is expanded.

NA | TRBJ1-5 | TRBV7-2 | NA | TGTGCCAGCAGCTTTGCTTTAGTGGAGCAGCCCCAGCATTTT | CASSFALVEQPQHF
NA | TRBJ2-7 | TRBV18 | NA | TGTGCCAGCTCACGAACGGACGGGAAGACCTACGAGCAGTACTTC | CASSRTDGKTYEQYF
TRBD1 | TRBJ1-2 | TRBV25-1 | NA | TGTGCCAGCAGTGAATATGCAGGGGGCACCGGCTATGGCTACACCTTC | CASSEYAGGTGYGYTF
NA | TRBJ1-2 | TRBV10-3 | NA | TGTGCCATCAGTGAGCCAAAGACCGCCCCCGCTAACTATGGCTACACCTTC | CAISEPKTAPANYGYTF
TRBD1 | TRBJ2-3 | TRBV9 | few | TGTGCCAGCAGCGTCGGACAGGGATGGACAGATACGCAGTATTTT | CASSVGQGWTDTQYF
NA | TRBJ1-2 | TRBV6-5 | NA | TGTGCCAGCAGCCTCCTCGGGGGATATGGCTACACCTTC | CASSLLGGYGYTF
NA | TRBJ1-1 | TRBV15 | NA | TGTGCCACCAGCAGCGGAAGGGCTGCTTTCTTT | CATSSGRAAFF
TRBD2 | TRBJ2-3 | TRBV19 | NA | TGTGCCAGTAGTATTGGAGGCGGGAGGGAAGATACGCAGTATTTT | CASSIGGGREDTQYF
NA | TRBJ1-2 | TRBV28 | NA | TGTGCCAGCAGTTACTACGGGGGCGGCTATGGCTACACCTTC | CASSYYGGGYGYTF
NA | TRBJ1-4 | TRBV27 | NA | TGTGCCAGCAGTACCACTTACACCTCAACTAATGAAAAACTGTTTTTT | CASSTTYTSTNEKLFF
TRBD2 | TRBJ2-2 | TRBV19 | NA | TGTGCCAGTAGTGCTAGCGGGAGAGTCTTTGGCACCGGGGAGCTGTTTTTT | CASSASGRVFGTGELFF
TRBD2 | TRBJ2-1 | TRBV9 | NA | TGTGCCAGCAGCGTAGTGTCTAGCGGGGGTAACAATGAGCAGTTCTTC | CASSVVSSGGNNEQFF
NA | TRBJ1-2 | TRBV4-2 | NA | TGTGCCAGCAGCCAAGATCTGGGGGTAGAGTATGGCTACACCTTC | CASSQDLGVEYGYTF
NA | TRBJ2-7 | TRBV15 | NA | TGTGCCACCAGCACCCGCGGGGCTCAGTACTTC | CATSTRGAQYF
TRBD2 | TRBJ2-1 | TRBV7-3 | NA | TGTGCCAGCAGCGAACTAGCGGGGGGAAACAATGAGCAGTTCTTC | CASSELAGGNNEQFF
NA | TRBJ2-5 | TRBV7-6 | NA | TGTGCCAGCAGCTCGGGAGTTTCTGGCGAGACCCAGTACTTC | CASSSGVSGETQYF
TRBD1 | TRBJ2-7 | TRBV4-1 | NA | TGCGCCAGCAGCCAGATGACAGGGGTCGAGCAGTACTTC | CASSQMTGVEQYF
TRBD1 | TRBJ2-7 | TRBV10-3 | NA | TGTGCCATCAGTGGGGGACAGGGGGGCTACGAGCAGTACTTC | CAISGGQGGYEQYF
TRBD2 | TRBJ2-1 | TRBV28 | once | TGTGCCAGCAGTTCGACTAGCGGGAGGGCCGGTGAGCAGTTCTTC | CASSSTSGRAGEQFF
TRBD1 | TRBJ1-4 | TRBV10-3 | NA | TGTGCCATCAGTCCGGGACAGGGTCTTAATGAAAAACTGTTTTTT | CAISPGQGLNEKLFF
NA | TRBJ2-7 | TRBV28 | NA | TGTGCCAGCAGTTCCGGGACAAATACCGCCTACGAGCAGTACTTC | CASSSGTNTAYEQYF
TRBD1 | TRBJ1-2 | TRBV15 | NA | TGTGCCACCAGCAGAGCTGGGACAGGGATCGGCTACACCTTC | CATSRAGTGIGYTF
TRBD1 | TRBJ2-5 | TRBV6-6 | NA | TGTGCCAGCAGTTACGGACAGGGGGCCCGGGAGACCCAGTACTTC | CASSYGQGARETQYF
NA | TRBJ1-3 | TRBV21-1 | NA | TGTGCCAGCAGCAAAGGCATTTTATCTGGAAACACCATATATTTT | CASSKGILSGNTIYF
TRBD1 | TRBJ1-5 | TRBV5-1 | NA | TGCGCCAGCAGCTTGGGACAGGGCAGTGATAGCAATCAGCCCCAGCATTTT | CASSLGQGSDSNQPQHF
TRBD1 | TRBJ1-2 | TRBV7-9 | NA | TGTGCCAGCAGCTGGGACAGATATGAACTTAACTATGGCTACACCTTC | CASSWDRYELNYGYTF